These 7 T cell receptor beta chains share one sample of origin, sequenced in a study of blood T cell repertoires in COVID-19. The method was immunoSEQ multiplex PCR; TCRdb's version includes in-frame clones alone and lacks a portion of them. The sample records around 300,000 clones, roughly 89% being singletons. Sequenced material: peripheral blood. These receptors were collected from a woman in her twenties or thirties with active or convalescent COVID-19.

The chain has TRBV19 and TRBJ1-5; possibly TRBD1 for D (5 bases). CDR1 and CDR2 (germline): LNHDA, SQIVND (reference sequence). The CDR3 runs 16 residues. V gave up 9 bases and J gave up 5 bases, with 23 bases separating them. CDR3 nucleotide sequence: TGTGCCAGAACAGCGCGCATCGGGGGAAGGTATCAGCCCCAGCATTTT. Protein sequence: CARTARIGGRYQPQHF.

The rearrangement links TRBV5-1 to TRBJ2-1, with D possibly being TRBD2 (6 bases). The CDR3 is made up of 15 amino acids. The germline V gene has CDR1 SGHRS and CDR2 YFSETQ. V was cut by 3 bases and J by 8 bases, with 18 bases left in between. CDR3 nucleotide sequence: TGCGCCAGCAGCTGGTTGCTAGGAGGAGGGGATGAGCAGTTCTTC. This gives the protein CASSWLLGGGDEQFF.

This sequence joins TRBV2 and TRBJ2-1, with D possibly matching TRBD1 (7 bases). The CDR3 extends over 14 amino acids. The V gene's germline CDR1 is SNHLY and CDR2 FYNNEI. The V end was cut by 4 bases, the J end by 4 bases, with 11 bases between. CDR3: CASSGGTAYNEQFF. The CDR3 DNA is TGTGCCAGCAGTGGCGGGACAGCGTACAATGAGCAGTTCTTC.

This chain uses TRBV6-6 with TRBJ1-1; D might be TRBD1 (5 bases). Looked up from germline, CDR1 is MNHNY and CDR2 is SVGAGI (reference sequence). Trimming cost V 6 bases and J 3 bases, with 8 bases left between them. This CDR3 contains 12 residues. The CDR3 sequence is CASRGPDTEAFF. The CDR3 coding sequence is TGTGCCAGCAGGGGGCCGGACACTGAAGCTTTCTTT.

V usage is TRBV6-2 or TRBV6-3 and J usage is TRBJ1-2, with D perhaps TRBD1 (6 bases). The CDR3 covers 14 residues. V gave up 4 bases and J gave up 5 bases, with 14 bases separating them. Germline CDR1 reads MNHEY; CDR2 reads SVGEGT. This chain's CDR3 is CASSFTGLLYGYTF. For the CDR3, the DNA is TGTGCCAGCAGTTTTACAGGGCTCCTTTATGGCTACACCTTC.

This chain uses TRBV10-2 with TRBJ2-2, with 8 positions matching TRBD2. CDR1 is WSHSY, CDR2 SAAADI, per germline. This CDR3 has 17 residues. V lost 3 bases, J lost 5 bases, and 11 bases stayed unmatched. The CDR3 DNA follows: TGCGCCAGCAGTGATGAGCGGGGGAGCTTTGGTACCGGGGAGCTGTTTTTT. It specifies CASSDERGSFGTGELFF.

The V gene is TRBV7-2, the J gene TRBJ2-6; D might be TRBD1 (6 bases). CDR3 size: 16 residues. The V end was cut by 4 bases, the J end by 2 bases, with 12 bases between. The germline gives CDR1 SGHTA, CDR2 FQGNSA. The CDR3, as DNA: TGTGCCAGCAGCTATCAGGGGACCCCTGGGGCCAACGTCCTGACTTTC. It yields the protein CASSYQGTPGANVLTF.